This T cell receptor beta chain was identified during a study of cytomegalovirus exposure and HLA in healthy donors. Findings of the study overall: V- and J-gene trimming in TCR beta was tied to a missense DCLRE1C variant by an analysis performed later.

With regard to this clone: Its antigen is unidentified.

PCR employed 60 Vbeta and 13 Jbeta primers. Only in-frame clones appear in the TCRdb table, and some are missing; sequencing was by immunoSEQ multiplex PCR. The sample lists some 150,000 clones, around 72% occurring once. The CDR3 has 18 amino acids. The V end was cut by 4 bases, the J end by 0 bases, with 19 bases between. The V gene's germline CDR1 is MDHEN and CDR2 SYDVKM. This rearrangement joins TRBV28 to TRBJ2-4; D is possibly TRBD2 (5 bases). Material: PBMCs. The clonotype comes from a man younger than 35 in good health and CMV-seropositive. CDR3 loop: CASSSDRGEKLAKNIQYF. The CDR3 DNA sequence: TGTGCCAGCAGTTCCGATCGGGGAGAGAAGCTAGCCAAAAACATTCAGTACTTC.